The 10 T cell receptor beta chains below come from one sample, sequenced in a study of post-analysis software for immune sequencing data. These TCRs' antigens remain unknown. General observations from the study: TRBV5-6, TRBV5-1 and TRBV20-1 belonged to a set of a few TRBV segments that were more frequent in patients than controls.

The TCR beta cDNA libraries contained unique molecular identifiers. TCRdb processed the PCR reads anew with MiXCR; each CDR3 protein has one entry. The sample lists roughly 600,000 distinct CDR3 sequences; roughly two fifths were seen once. Sequences were obtained from blood. The receptors here all came from a girl aged 10 to 17 with multiple sclerosis.

This clonotype occurred a few times. The chain uses TRBV5-1 and TRBJ1-2; D gene uncertain. The V end lost 4 bases, the J end lost 4 bases, and 11 bases lay between the germline ends. From germline, CDR1 is SGHRS and CDR2 YFSETQ. This CDR3 is built from 13 residues. CDR3 nucleotides: TGCGCCAGCAGCCAGGTGGGGTTCTATGGCTACACCTTC. This translates into CASSQVGFYGYTF.

This clonotype was seen only a few times. The rearrangement joins TRBV10-3 to TRBJ2-7, with 15 bases matching TRBD2. The CDR3 runs 16 residues. Germline V gene lookup returns CDR1 ENHRY and CDR2 SYGVKD. V trimming: 4 bases; J trimming: 1 base; junction bases outside the gene matches: 2. The CDR3 region has the DNA TGTGCCATCAGTGGGGGACTAGCGGGAGGATCCTACGAGCAGTACTTC. Amino acids: CAISGGLAGGSYEQYF.

The chain uses TRBV5-5 and TRBJ2-1; 7 nucleotides agree with TRBD2. There are 15 residues in the CDR3. CDR1 SGHKS and CDR2 YYEKEE come from the germline V gene (reference sequence). Trimming removed 3 bases from V and 4 bases from J; junction bases left unmatched: 7. CDR3 residues: CASSSVAGLYNEQFF. CDR3 bases: TGTGCCAGCAGCTCCGTAGCGGGCCTGTACAATGAGCAGTTCTTC.

In the case of this clonotype: A much larger clone lies a single base off, so this may be a read error. The V call is TRBV5-1, the J call TRBJ2-7; the D gene is possibly TRBD1 (6 bases). The end of the DNA aligns better with TRBJ2-5, so the J call may be wrong. Germline CDR1 reads SGHRS; CDR2 reads YFSETQ. CDR3 length: 13 residues. CDR3: CASSLQGWETQYF. CDR3 nucleotides: TGCGCCAGCAGCTTGCAGGGGTGGGAGACCCAGTACTTC.

The chain uses TRBV6-5 and TRBJ2-7; D remains unclear. This CDR3 region has 12 residues. V lost 5 bases to trimming and J lost 1 base, with 6 bases between them. From germline, CDR1 is MNHEY and CDR2 SVGAGI. The CDR3 sequence is CASSHQSYEQYF. The CDR3 DNA follows: TGTGCCAGCAGTCATCAGTCCTACGAGCAGTACTTC.

This sequence joins TRBV27 and TRBJ2-5; 7 bases map to TRBD2. CDR3 length: 15 amino acids. After removal of 2 bases from V and 11 bases from J, the junction contained 14 bases not matched to a gene. CDR1 is MNHEY and CDR2 is SMNVEV in the germline V gene (reference sequence). DNA of the CDR3: TGTGCCAGCAGTTTAGGAGCGGGACCTAACTACGGGCAGTACTTC. This encodes CASSLGAGPNYGQYF.

This chain connects TRBV6-6 to TRBJ2-7; TRBD1 matches at 8 bases. The junction had 8 bases not matched to a gene; V was cut back by 2 bases and J by 2 bases. Germline-derived CDR1 and CDR2 are MNHNY and SVGAGI (reference sequence). The CDR3 runs to 16 residues. The CDR3: CASSYDPTGVTYEQYF. The DNA of the CDR3 is TGTGCCAGCAGTTACGACCCGACAGGGGTAACCTACGAGCAGTACTTC.

The chain recombines TRBV5-1 with TRBJ1-2, with TRBD1 as a possible D gene (5 bases). CDR1 and CDR2 (germline): SGHRS, YFSETQ. Between the trimmed V and J ends, which lost 0 bases and 6 bases, there was a span of 15 bases. The CDR3 length is 15 residues. DNA of the CDR3: TGCGCCAGCAGCTTGGGTGAGGGGCTTACCCATGGCTACACCTTC. Protein: CASSLGEGLTHGYTF.

The chain has TRBV5-5 and TRBJ2-7; D is perhaps TRBD1 or TRBD2 (6 bases each). TRBJ2-5 matches the DNA end more closely, so the J call is doubtful. In germline, CDR1 is SGHKS, CDR2 YYEKEE (reference sequence). This CDR3 is built from 14 residues. DNA for the CDR3: TGTGCCAGCAGCCAAGGGGGACTTGTCGGGACCCAGTACTTC. This translates into CASSQGGLVGTQYF.

This clonotype was seen a single time. This sequence joins TRBV6-5 and TRBJ2-3, with D unclear. CDR3 size: 14 residues. Germline CDR1 MNHEY, CDR2 SVGAGI. Trimming took 0 bases from V and 3 from J, leaving 7 bases between them. The CDR3 DNA sequence: TGTGCCAGCAGTTACTCGAAATTAACAGATACGCAGTATTTT. It is translated as CASSYSKLTDTQYF.